This T cell receptor (beta chain) emerged from a study of cytomegalovirus exposure and HLA in healthy donors. Study results and caveats: Overall, approximately 150 TCR beta chains were annotated as cytomegalovirus-associated.

Sequencing used immunoSEQ multiplex PCR; TCRdb keeps in-frame clones, though not all of them. The data contain fewer than 85,000 clones, 94% of them singletons. Worth noting for this clone: Antigen: not known.

This CDR3 comprises 13 residues. Germline V gene lookup returns CDR1 SNHLY and CDR2 FYNNEI. V dropped 8 bases and J dropped 4 bases, with 12 bases sitting between them. The sequenced sample was PBMCs. This receptor was identified in a woman under 30 in good health and CMV-seronegative. The V gene is TRBV2, the J gene TRBJ2-1; weak D call: TRBD1 (6 bases). The CDR3 loop reads CASDRNPYNEQFF. CDR3 bases: TGTGCCAGCGACAGGAACCCTTACAATGAGCAGTTCTTC.